These T cell receptor beta chains were read from a single sample in a study of blood T cell repertoires in COVID-19. Measured with immunoSEQ multiplex PCR; TCRdb has only the in-frame clones, and not every one. The table includes 150,000 or so clones, 80% to 90% detected once. Material: peripheral blood. The source of these receptors is a man between 18 and 35 years old with COVID-19, enrolled during active disease. Both conserved end residues are part of each CDR3. The D gene is left open where the match is weak. Clone size is not always given. Where it is, it says once, few, many or a class for expanded clones.

cdr3_aa | cdr3_nt | cdr3_length | j_call | d_call | clone_size | v_call
CASSSTGRLYGYTF | TGTGCCAGCAGCTCGACAGGGAGACTCTATGGCTACACCTTC | 14 | TRBJ1-2 | TRBD1 | . | TRBV5-4
CASSRGTGGSYSNQPQHF | TGTGCCAGCAGTCGTGGGACAGGGGGCTCGTATAGCAATCAGCCCCAGCATTTT | 18 | TRBJ1-5 | TRBD1 | . | TRBV28
CASSGSGGSYNEQFF | TGTGCCAGCAGCGGTAGCGGGGGGTCCTACAATGAGCAGTTCTTC | 15 | TRBJ2-1 | TRBD2 | . | TRBV9
CASSERRTLYNEQFF | TGTGCCAGCAGTGAAAGGAGGACCCTCTACAATGAGCAGTTCTTC | 15 | TRBJ2-1 | . | . | TRBV2
CAWSVSRNTGELFF | TGTGCCTGGAGTGTGAGTCGGAACACCGGGGAGCTGTTTTTT | 14 | TRBJ2-2 | . | . | TRBV30
CASSDFGPYGYTF | TGTGCCAGCAGTGATTTTGGGCCTTATGGCTACACCTTC | 13 | TRBJ1-2 | . | few | TRBV2
CASSPDRGLRETQYF | TGTGCCAGCAGCCCAGACAGGGGGCTTCGAGAGACCCAGTACTTC | 15 | TRBJ2-5 | TRBD1 | . | TRBV11-2
CASSQDEGGNQPQHF | TGCGCCAGCAGCCAAGACGAGGGCGGCAATCAGCCCCAGCATTTT | 15 | TRBJ1-5 | . | . | TRBV4-1
CASSPGTPNQPQHF | TGTGCCAGCAGTCCCGGGACACCTAATCAGCCCCAGCATTTT | 14 | TRBJ1-5 | . | . | TRBV6-5
CASSLRRESSYNEQFF | TGTGCCAGCAGCTTAAGGCGGGAGAGCTCCTACAATGAGCAGTTCTTC | 16 | TRBJ2-1 | TRBD2 | . | TRBV7-8
CASSVEPNGDEQFF | TGTGCCAGCAGCGTAGAACCCAACGGTGATGAGCAGTTCTTC | 14 | TRBJ2-1 | . | . | TRBV9
CATSGTGENTGELFF | TGTGCCACCAGTGGGACAGGGGAGAACACCGGGGAGCTGTTTTTT | 15 | TRBJ2-2 | TRBD1 | . | TRBV24-1
CASSSGADQPQHF | TGTGCCAGCAGCTCGGGAGCGGATCAGCCCCAGCATTTT | 13 | TRBJ1-5 | . | . | TRBV5-4
CASSSDGDSYEQYF | TGTGCCAGCAGTTCGGACGGGGACTCCTACGAGCAGTACTTC | 14 | TRBJ2-7 | . | . | TRBV6-5
CASSVGHRETQYF | TGTGCCAGCAGCGTAGGACACCGAGAGACCCAGTACTTC | 13 | TRBJ2-5 | . | medium-sized | TRBV9
CASSVDVTASYEQYF | TGTGCCAGCAGCGTCGATGTGACAGCCTCCTACGAGCAGTACTTC | 15 | TRBJ2-7 | . | few | TRBV9
CASSLRLAVFNQETQYF | TGTGCCAGCAGTTTAAGACTAGCGGTATTTAACCAAGAGACCCAGTACTTC | 17 | TRBJ2-5 | TRBD2 | . | TRBV28
CASSTLSRAEPQHF | TGTGCCAGCAGTACCTTAAGCAGGGCAGAGCCCCAGCATTTT | 14 | TRBJ1-5 | . | . | TRBV28
CASNRRGHNNEQFF | TGTGCCAGCAACCGCAGGGGGCATAACAATGAGCAGTTCTTC | 14 | TRBJ2-1 | TRBD1 | . | TRBV3-1/TRBV3-2
CASSGTGDHLASGLEGETQYF | TGTGCCAGCAGTGGGACAGGCGATCACCTCGCTAGCGGTCTCGAGGGGGAGACCCAGTACTTC | 21 | TRBJ2-5 | . | . | TRBV27
CAISESGRPNEQYF | TGTGCCATCAGTGAAAGCGGGAGGCCGAACGAGCAGTACTTC | 14 | TRBJ2-7 | TRBD2 | . | TRBV10-3
CASSTRAESRLGYEQYF | TGTGCCAGTAGTACTCGGGCGGAATCTCGACTAGGCTACGAGCAGTACTTC | 17 | TRBJ2-7 | . | . | TRBV19
CASSLLDEQFF | TGTGCCAGCAGCTTACTAGATGAGCAGTTCTTC | 11 | TRBJ2-1 | . | . | TRBV13
CASSPGVEEQFF | TGCGCCAGCAGCCCGGGGGTGGAGGAGCAGTTCTTC | 12 | TRBJ2-1 | . | . | TRBV4-1
CASSSRDSGPYEQYF | TGTGCCAGCAGCTCCAGGGATAGCGGGCCCTACGAGCAGTACTTC | 15 | TRBJ2-7 | TRBD2 | . | TRBV11-2
CASSWQGSTEAFF | TGTGCCAGCAGCTGGCAGGGAAGCACTGAAGCTTTCTTT | 13 | TRBJ1-1 | . | . | TRBV5-8
CASSSQRTGMEQFF | TGTGCCAGTAGTTCGCAAAGGACAGGGATGGAGCAGTTCTTC | 14 | TRBJ2-1 | TRBD1 | . | TRBV19
CASSDRGVQPQHF | TGTGCCAGCAGTGACAGGGGGGTCCAGCCCCAGCATTTT | 13 | TRBJ1-5 | TRBD1 | . | TRBV2
CASSLDMADNEQFF | TGTGCCAGCAGCTTAGATATGGCGGACAATGAGCAGTTCTTC | 14 | TRBJ2-1 | . | . | TRBV11-3
CAWSVFGGLEPHTQYF | TGTGCCTGGAGTGTATTTGGGGGACTAGAACCCCATACGCAGTATTTT | 16 | TRBJ2-3 | TRBD2 | . | TRBV30
CASSPAGETQYF | TGTGCCAGCAGTCCCGCCGGGGAGACCCAGTACTTC | 12 | TRBJ2-5 | . | . | TRBV27
CASSHVDSRNEKLLF | TGCGCCAGCAGCCACGTTGACAGCCGAAATGAAAAACTGCTTTTT | 15 | TRBJ1-4 | . | . | TRBV4-1
CASSMDRDSYNEQFF | TGTGCCAGTAGTATGGACAGGGACTCCTACAATGAGCAGTTCTTC | 15 | TRBJ2-1 | TRBD1 | . | TRBV19
CASSESGGNTEAFF | TGTGCCAGCAGTGAATCCGGGGGGAACACTGAAGCTTTCTTT | 14 | TRBJ1-1 | . | once | TRBV6-1
CASSQDPARAYEQYF | TGTGCCAGCAGCCAAGATCCGGCTAGAGCCTACGAGCAGTACTTC | 15 | TRBJ2-7 | . | . | TRBV3-1/TRBV3-2
CASSPSILAKNIQYF | TGCGCCAGCAGCCCCTCCATACTAGCCAAAAACATTCAGTACTTC | 15 | TRBJ2-4 | . | . | TRBV4-1
CASSLGQGGETQYF | TGTGCCAGCAGCTTAGGCCAGGGCGGAGAGACCCAGTACTTC | 14 | TRBJ2-5 | . | . | TRBV11-3
CASSSPRRWKTKNTEAFF | TGTGCCAGCAGTTCTCCCCGGAGGTGGAAGACTAAGAACACTGAAGCTTTCTTT | 18 | TRBJ1-1 | . | . | TRBV6-2/TRBV6-3
CASSPGTTPEETQYF | TGTGCCAGCAGCCCAGGGACTACCCCAGAAGAGACCCAGTACTTC | 15 | TRBJ2-5 | TRBD2 | . | TRBV9
CASSSDRVGYEQYF | TGTGCCAGCAGTTCCGACAGGGTAGGGTACGAGCAGTACTTC | 14 | TRBJ2-7 | TRBD1 | . | TRBV28
CASSSPAGDFYNEQFF | TGTGCCAGCAGTTCCCCAGCGGGAGACTTCTACAATGAGCAGTTCTTC | 16 | TRBJ2-1 | TRBD2 | . | TRBV28
CASRKTSGKYNEQFF | TGTGCCAGCAGGAAGACTAGCGGTAAATACAATGAGCAGTTCTTC | 15 | TRBJ2-1 | TRBD2 | . | TRBV28
CASSQERFYEQYF | TGTGCCAGCAGCCAAGAGAGATTCTACGAGCAGTACTTC | 13 | TRBJ2-7 | . | . | TRBV3-1/TRBV3-2
CASSLAGTRQETQYF | TGTGCCAGCAGCTTGGCCGGGACTCGCCAAGAGACCCAGTACTTC | 15 | TRBJ2-5 | . | . | TRBV5-4